Given below is one T cell receptor beta chain in context. CDR3 size: 14 residues. Germline V gene lookup returns CDR1 MNHNS and CDR2 SASEGT. V shed 6 bases, J shed 1 base, and the junction held 5 bases outside the gene matches. Assay used: immunoSEQ multiplex PCR; TCRdb lists only in-frame clones, some missing. The sample holds some 1 million clones, around 76% seen once. The sample originates from a study of shared clonotypes between healthy human individuals. The chain links TRBV6-1 to TRBJ2-5; TRBD1 matches 7 bases. This clonotype originated in a man between 18 and 35 years old in good health. The sample was memory CD4+ T cells sorted from blood. Subset given: CD45RA-negative fraction. The DNA of the CDR3 is TGTGCCAGCAGCAATACAGGGGCCCAAGAGACCCAGTACTTC. Translated, it gives CASSNTGAQETQYF.